This T cell receptor (beta chain) was observed in a study of T cell repertoires in Merkel cell carcinoma (dated by TCRdb to the late 2010s). For the wider study: Patients with prior intralesional immunotherapy or systemic immune checkpoint blockade before the biopsy were excluded. MCPyV-specific clonotypes were initially defined through tetramer sorting, cloning and paired TCR sequencing of expanded tumor-infiltrating lymphocytes. To be included, a participant needed a diagnosis of MCPyV-positive Merkel cell carcinoma and tumor-infiltrating lymphocytes that had been successfully expanded in vitro.

V is reduced by 4 bases and J by 3 bases, leaving a spacing of 11 bases between them. The germline V gene sets CDR1 to SGHRS and CDR2 to YFSETQ. Counted from cysteine to phenylalanine, this CDR3 has 13 amino acids. This entry keeps only the CDR3 DNA: 39 bases, framed from base 1. With respect to this clone: Its antigen is currently not known. No base quality values were provided; no much bigger clone lies one nucleotide off.

The immunoSEQ assay was used both to sequence TRB CDR3 from tumor genomic DNA and to process the resulting data. The immuneACCESS repertoire file appears here via TCRdb, limited to in-frame rearrangements. These files lack a portion of the clones; in checked studies, under half of the deficit traces to unresolved V genes, and the cause of the others is not known. The sample table records fewer than 15,000 clones; 76% of these occur just once. Of the sample, about a sixth is held by the ten largest clones. Each study subject had MCPyV-positive Merkel cell carcinoma confirmed by biopsy and had serum antibodies to T-antigen that tested positive. Six adjacent 10-micron frozen tumor sections were used for genomic DNA extraction without cell sorting or culture. Optimal cutting temperature compound was used to freeze tumor biopsy tissue measuring roughly 5 x 5 x 5 mm. In the frozen biopsy, scout sections stained with hematoxylin and eosin confirmed plenty of Merkel cell carcinoma along with infiltrating cells.

The research as a whole found: No normal tissue biopsies were studied.

Rearrangement joined TRBV5-1 to TRBJ2-7; a tentative D call is TRBD2 (5 bases match). The source is an adult with Merkel cell carcinoma. What was sequenced was tumor tissue. The CDR3 amino acid sequence is: CASSTGRDYEQYF. The DNA is as follows: TGCGCCAGCAGCACCGGACGGGACTACGAGCAGTACTTC.